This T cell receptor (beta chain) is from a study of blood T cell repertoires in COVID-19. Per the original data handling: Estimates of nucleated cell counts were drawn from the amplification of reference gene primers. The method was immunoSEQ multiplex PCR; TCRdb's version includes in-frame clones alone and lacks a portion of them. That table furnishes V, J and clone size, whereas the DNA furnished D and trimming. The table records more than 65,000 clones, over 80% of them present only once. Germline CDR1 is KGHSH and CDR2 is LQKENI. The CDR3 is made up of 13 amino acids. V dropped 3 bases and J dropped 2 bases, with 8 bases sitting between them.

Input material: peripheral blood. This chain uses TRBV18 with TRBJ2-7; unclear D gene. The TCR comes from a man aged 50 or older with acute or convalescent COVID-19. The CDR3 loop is CASSPAAAYEQYF. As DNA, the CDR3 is TGTGCCAGCTCACCCGCGGCCGCCTACGAGCAGTACTTC. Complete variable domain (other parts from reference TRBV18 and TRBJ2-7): NAGVMQNPRHLVRRRGQEARLRCSPMKGHSHVYWYRQLPEEGLKFMVYLQKENIIDESGMPKERFSAEFPKEGPSILRIQQVVRGDSAAYFCASSPAAAYEQYFGPGTRLTVT.